This passage covers 28 T cell receptor beta chains from one sample sequenced in a study of regulatory dendritic cells for organ transplantation. The assay was immunoSEQ multiplex PCR, and TCRdb's table has in-frame clones only and misses some. The repertoire includes about 34,000 clones, approximately 91% of them detected once, and approximately 0.059% sits in the top ten. Sequencing was carried out using naive CD4+ T cells from blood. Subset of the sample: CD45RA+ naive T cells. These receptors all come from a human donor in good health.

The V gene is TRBV9, the J gene TRBJ2-2; D uncertain. The V gene's germline CDR1 is SGDLS and CDR2 YYNGEE. V gave up 0 bases and J gave up 0 bases, with 9 bases separating them. The CDR3 sequence is 16 residues long. This chain's CDR3 is CASSVDPRTNTGELFF. CDR3 sequence (DNA): TGTGCCAGCAGCGTAGATCCCAGGACGAACACCGGGGAGCTGTTTTTT.

The V gene is TRBV28, the J gene TRBJ2-7, with D possibly matching TRBD1 (6 bases). This CDR3 has 14 amino acids. Trimming shortened V by 7 bases and J by 1 base, and 14 bases separated the two germline ends. CDR1 and CDR2 from the germline V gene are MDHEN and SYDVKM. The CDR3 DNA reads TGTGCCAGCATTACCTCAGGGGTTTCCTACGAGCAGTACTTC. Translation gives CASITSGVSYEQYF.

CDR3 sequence: CASTLAGGFLNTEAFF. The CDR3 DNA reads as TGCGCCAGCACGCTTGCAGGGGGCTTTTTGAACACTGAAGCTTTCTTT. This sequence joins TRBV4-1 and TRBJ1-1; 8 bases line up with TRBD1. Trimming removed 7 bases from V and 0 bases from J; junction bases left unmatched: 10. This CDR3 is 16 amino acids long. The germline V gene encodes CDR1 MGHRA and CDR2 YSYEKL.

This chain joins TRBV5-1 and TRBJ2-2; 7 nucleotides match TRBD1. V lost 2 bases and J lost 0; bases outside the gene matches: 7. Germline CDR1 reads SGHRS; CDR2 reads YFSETQ. The CDR3 extends over 17 amino acids. CDR3 bases: TGCGCCAGCAGCTTTCTGCCAGGGGGTTCGAACACCGGGGAGCTGTTTTTT. Encoded protein: CASSFLPGGSNTGELFF.

The table lists this clone with a count of one. V gene TRBV1 combines with J gene TRBJ1-2; TRBD1 is the table's D call, not checked against the DNA. TRBV1 is a known pseudogene. The CDR3 extends over 17 amino acids. The chain's CDR3 is CTSSQGRMDRGFYGYTF. The CDR3 DNA reads TGCACCAGCAGCCAGGGGCGGATGGACAGGGGATTCTATGGCTACACCTTC.

V usage is TRBV7-8 and J usage is TRBJ2-7; 7 positions agree with TRBD1. The CDR3 has 15 residues. From germline, CDR1 is SGHVS and CDR2 FQNEAQ. J lost 7 bases, V lost 8 bases, and 17 bases had no gene match. The chain's CDR3 is CASLKGALPIEEQYF. In nucleotides, the CDR3 is TGTGCCAGCTTGAAGGGGGCCCTCCCCATAGAAGAGCAGTACTTC.

The chain combines TRBV7-2 with TRBJ1-2; D is undetermined. The V and J ends lost 5 bases and 8 bases respectively, with 21 bases between them. Germline CDR1 and CDR2: SGHTA and FQGNSA. CDR3 length equals 15 residues. The CDR3 nucleotides are TGTGCCAGCAGCCCGGCCGTGGGCGGGATGGGAGGCTACACCTTC. Amino acids: CASSPAVGGMGGYTF.

V is TRBV2 and J is TRBJ2-2; 7 positions match TRBD1. Germline CDR1 reads SNHLY; CDR2 reads FYNNEI. The CDR3 runs to 15 residues. V gave up 8 bases and J gave up 2 bases; unmatched junction bases: 8. CDR3 DNA sequence: TGTGCCAGCTGGGCCGGGACAGCTAACACCGGGGAGCTGTTTTTT. This sequence encodes CASWAGTANTGELFF.

As DNA, the CDR3 is TGTGCCAGCAGCCACGGACTAGCGGGAGGTGTTTCAGTCGAGCAGTACTTC. Translated, it gives CASSHGLAGGVSVEQYF. This rearrangement joins TRBV7-2 to TRBJ2-7, with 14 bases identical to TRBD2. The J segment lost 6 bases and the V segment lost 5 bases, leaving 12 bases of the junction unmatched. The CDR3 sequence is 17 residues long. CDR1 SGHTA and CDR2 FQGNSA come from the germline V gene.

The chain has TRBV9 and TRBJ2-1, with 9 bases matching TRBD2. Germline-derived CDR1 and CDR2 are SGDLS and YYNGEE. V shed 0 bases, J shed 8 bases, and the junction held 18 bases outside the gene matches. The CDR3 totals 19 residues. The CDR3 region is CASSVAFRGSGSTSDEQFF. CDR3 nucleotide sequence: TGTGCCAGCAGCGTAGCTTTTCGGGGTAGCGGGAGTACAAGCGATGAGCAGTTCTTC.

CDR3 in DNA: TGTGCCATCAGCGGAGGACAGTTCGGGAGCAATCAGCCCCAGCATTTT. This encodes CAISGGQFGSNQPQHF. The V and J genes are TRBV10-3 and TRBJ1-5; D possibly corresponds to TRBD1 (6 bases). Germline CDR1 is ENHRY and CDR2 is SYGVKD. This CDR3 spans 16 amino acids. V gave up 6 bases and J gave up 1 base, with 16 bases separating them.

The gene calls are TRBV4-2 and TRBJ2-3, with 7 bases fitting TRBD2. The CDR3 is 16 amino acids. Germline values: CDR1 LGHNA, CDR2 YNFKEQ. V gave up 2 bases and J gave up 1 base; unmatched junction bases: 6. Here the CDR3 DNA reads TGTGCCAGCAGCCAACTCATTGCGGGAGGCACAGATACGCAGTATTTT. Translated: CASSQLIAGGTDTQYF.

This chain links TRBV14 with TRBJ1-3, with D unclear. Germline V gives CDR1 SGHDN, CDR2 FVKESK. V was shortened by 2 bases and J by 2 bases, with 7 bases between the two germline ends. There are 14 residues in the CDR3. The CDR3 sequence: CASSQLQTGNTIYF. Written as DNA, the CDR3 is TGTGCCAGCAGCCAATTACAGACTGGAAACACCATATATTTT.

The chain uses TRBV14 and TRBJ1-1; D uncertain. This CDR3 comprises 13 residues. With 0 bases removed from V and 3 bases from J, the gap between germline ends came to 5 bases. Germline loops: CDR1 SGHDN, CDR2 FVKESK. The CDR3 region has the DNA TGTGCCAGCAGCCAAGATCTCTACACTGAAGCTTTCTTT. Protein product: CASSQDLYTEAFF.

The gene calls are TRBV28 and TRBJ2-4; 7 positions match TRBD1. V lost 3 bases to trimming and J lost 6 bases; unmatched junction nucleotides: 11. Germline V CDR1 and CDR2: MDHEN, SYDVKM. This CDR3 has 16 amino acids. CDR3 DNA: TGTGCCAGCAGTTTCGCAGACAGGGTCCCACTAAACATTCAGTACTTC. This gives the protein CASSFADRVPLNIQYF.

This chain joins TRBV19 and TRBJ2-2; possibly TRBD2 for D (7 bases). The CDR3 is 14 amino acids. The ends were cut back, 5 bases at V and 5 bases at J, with 12 bases in the middle. Per the germline V gene, CDR1 is LNHDA and CDR2 is SQIVND (reference sequence). The DNA for the CDR3 is TGTGCCAGTAGTGTGGGGAGGGGGACCGGGGAGCTGTTTTTT. Translation: CASSVGRGTGELFF.

V gene TRBV27 combines with J gene TRBJ2-3; no definite D call. V lost 2 bases and J lost 8, with 17 bases in between. CDR3 length: 15 amino acids. CDR1 is MNHEY, CDR2 SMNVEV, per germline (reference sequence). CDR3 in DNA: TGTGCCAGCAGTTTAGGGTTTGTGGGGATAGGTACGCAGTATTTT. Protein: CASSLGFVGIGTQYF.

This sequence joins TRBV19 and TRBJ1-5; possible D gene TRBD1, 6 bases. Looked up from germline, CDR1 is LNHDA and CDR2 is SQIVND (reference sequence). This CDR3 contains 16 residues. V was trimmed by 3 bases and J by 5 bases, leaving 17 bases between them. The DNA for the CDR3 is TGTGCCAGTAGTATCTTAGGGACAAGGCCGGATCAGCCCCAGCATTTT. Protein sequence: CASSILGTRPDQPQHF.

The count of this clone is one. The rearrangement links TRBV29-1 to TRBJ1-1; 8 nucleotides match TRBD1. Looked up from germline, CDR1 is SQVTM and CDR2 is ANQGSEA. This CDR3 has 12 residues. After removal of 7 bases from V and 4 bases from J, the junction contained 5 bases not matched to a gene. The CDR3 protein is CSGDRGGTEAFF. The CDR3, as DNA: TGCAGCGGTGACAGGGGAGGCACTGAAGCTTTCTTT. Drawing the rest from reference TRBV29-1 and TRBJ1-1, the complete variable domain is SAVISQKPSRDICQRGTSLTIQCQVDSQVTMMFWYRQQPGQSLTLIATANQGSEATYESGFVIDKFPISRPNLTFSTLTVSNMSPEDSSIYLCSGDRGGTEAFFGQGTRLTVV.

The chain uses TRBV11-2 and TRBJ2-1; TRBD2 agrees at 9 bases. J was trimmed by 7 bases and V by 5 bases; bases with no gene match: 15. The germline CDR1 and CDR2 sequences are SGHAT and FQNNGV. The CDR3 sequence is 17 residues long. CDR3 amino acids: CASSRNLAREGRNEQFF. The CDR3 DNA reads as TGTGCCAGCAGCCGCAACCTCGCGCGGGAGGGCCGGAATGAGCAGTTCTTC.

The gene calls are TRBV29-1 and TRBJ2-2, with a tentative D call TRBD1 (5 bases). This CDR3 is built from 13 residues. The V end was cut by 7 bases, the J end by 5 bases, with 14 bases between. CDR1 is SQVTM and CDR2 is ANQGSEA in the germline V gene. Here the CDR3 DNA reads TGCAGCGGAAGAAGACAGCAGACCGGGGAGCTGTTTTTT. It codes for CSGRRQQTGELFF.

This clone is a singleton in its sample. The chain is built from TRBV9 and TRBJ2-1; D is possibly TRBD1 (6 bases). Germline V gene data show CDR1 as SGDLS and CDR2 as YYNGEE. Trimming removed 3 bases from V and 9 bases from J, with 13 bases in between. The CDR3 runs to 13 residues. CDR3 region: CASSDYRAGEQFF. CDR3 nucleotides: TGTGCCAGCAGCGATTACAGGGCCGGTGAGCAGTTCTTC.

The chain carries TRBV6-5 and TRBJ2-2, with a possible D match to TRBD1 (6 bases). Germline CDR1 MNHEY, CDR2 SVGAGI. There are 13 residues in the CDR3. The ends were cut back, 6 bases at V and 6 bases at J, with 11 bases in the middle. The CDR3 nucleotides are TGTGCCAGCAGAAACAGGGCTGCCGGGGAGCTGTTTTTT. Encoded protein: CASRNRAAGELFF.

The V call is TRBV11-2, the J call TRBJ2-7; D is ambiguous. Germline values: CDR1 SGHAT, CDR2 FQNNGV. This CDR3 is 13 amino acids long. V was pared by 4 bases and J by 5 bases, with 12 bases between. This CDR3 is CASSSYYHHEQYF. DNA of the CDR3: TGTGCCAGCAGCTCCTACTACCACCACGAGCAGTACTTC.

This chain uses TRBV7-9 with TRBJ1-2; D gene uncertain. The V end lost 3 bases, the J end lost 7 bases, and 9 bases lay between the germline ends. CDR3 length: 12 residues. Germline CDR1 is SEHNR and CDR2 is FQNEAQ (reference sequence). The CDR3 protein is CASSFDLGGYTF. The CDR3 DNA sequence: TGTGCCAGCAGCTTCGATTTGGGTGGCTACACCTTC.

This rearrangement joins TRBV5-4 to TRBJ2-1; the D is unclear. CDR1 SGHNT and CDR2 YYREEE come from the germline V gene (reference sequence). This CDR3 contains 17 residues. Trimming shortened V by 1 base and J by 0 bases, and 14 bases separated the two germline ends. The CDR3: CASSLMISASSYNEQFF. For the CDR3, the DNA is TGTGCCAGCAGCTTGATGATTTCTGCGAGCTCCTACAATGAGCAGTTCTTC.

The chain links TRBV29-1 to TRBJ2-3; 7 bases align to TRBD2. The CDR3 is made up of 15 amino acids. CDR1 is SQVTM, CDR2 ANQGSEA, per germline. V lost 3 bases and J lost 5; bases outside the gene matches: 11. The CDR3 loop reads CSVEGHAGDRDTQYF. The CDR3, as DNA: TGCAGCGTTGAGGGTCATGCGGGGGATCGAGATACGCAGTATTTT.

This chain connects TRBV7-3 to TRBJ2-3; no reliable D call. The germline gives CDR1 SGHTA, CDR2 FQGTGA. This CDR3 region has 13 residues. Between the trimmed V and J ends, which lost 0 bases and 3 bases, there was a span of 4 bases. The CDR3 DNA follows: TGTGCCAGCAGCTTAACTATAACAGATACGCAGTATTTT. Translated: CASSLTITDTQYF.